One and the same sample provided the 26 T cell receptor beta chains below, sequenced in a study of long-term antiretroviral therapy in people with HIV. Survey-level immunoSEQ v3.0 assays were run. Some clones are missing from TCRdb's copy, which holds only in-frame ones; the method was immunoSEQ multiplex PCR. Of roughly 18,000 clones listed, about 78% are singletons. The input for sequencing was unsorted PBMCs, taken 2.9 years after starting antiretroviral therapy. The receptors were gathered from a woman aged 30 to 39 with HIV.

The chain employs TRBV15 and TRBJ2-5; TRBD2 matches at 7 bases. Germline CDR1 is LNHNV and CDR2 is YYDKDF (reference sequence). The CDR3 has 15 residues. J was trimmed by 5 bases and V by 5 bases; bases with no gene match: 11. As DNA, the CDR3 is TGTGCCACCAGCCCCGGGGGGAGTTTGAGGGAGACCCAGTACTTC. Translation gives CATSPGGSLRETQYF.

This clone was observed a single time. CDR3 residues: CASSRQNTDTQYF. The CDR3 DNA is TGTGCCAGCAGCCGTCAAAACACAGATACGCAGTATTTT. This chain joins TRBV11-2 and TRBJ2-3; D remains unclear. From germline, CDR1 is SGHAT and CDR2 FQNNGV. V gave up 5 bases and J gave up 2 bases, with 8 bases separating them. This CDR3 spans 13 amino acids. Using reference TRBV11-2 and TRBJ2-3 for the parts outside the CDR3, the full variable domain is EAGVAQSPRYKIIEKRQSVAFWCNPISGHATLYWYQQILGQGPKLLIQFQNNGVVDDSQLPKDRFSAERLKGVDSTLKIQPAKLEDSAVYLCASSRQNTDTQYFGPGTRLTVL.

CDR3 amino acids: CASSPSLGATYEQYF. CDR3 DNA sequence: TGTGCTAGTTCTCCGTCTCTTGGGGCTACCTACGAGCAGTACTTC. The chain couples TRBV12-5 to TRBJ2-7; TRBD1 is a possible D gene (5 bases). Per germline, CDR1 LGHNT and CDR2 FRNRAP. Trimming cost V 8 bases and J 2 bases, with 19 bases left between them. The CDR3 spans 15 residues.

The genes are TRBV19 and TRBJ2-5; 8 bases are a match to TRBD1. The CDR3 runs 15 residues. Looked up from germline, CDR1 is LNHDA and CDR2 is SQIVND (reference sequence). The junction had 6 bases not matched to a gene; V was cut back by 2 bases and J by 4 bases. CDR3 sequence (DNA): TGTGCCAGTAGTATAACCAGGGGGCGGTTAGAGACCCAGTACTTC. This encodes CASSITRGRLETQYF.

The chain carries TRBV29-1 and TRBJ1-1; 7 nucleotides align to TRBD1. Germline lookup yields CDR1 SQVTM and CDR2 ANQGSEA. This CDR3 contains 13 residues. J was trimmed by 3 bases and V by 4 bases; bases with no gene match: 5. CDR3 in amino acids: CSVGRDSYTEAFF. CDR3 in DNA: TGCAGCGTTGGGCGGGACAGCTACACTGAAGCTTTCTTT.

The genes are TRBV7-2 and TRBJ2-1; D is possibly TRBD1 or TRBD2 (5 bases each). V lost 5 bases and J lost 7, with 18 bases in between. Germline lookup yields CDR1 SGHTA and CDR2 FQGNSA. The CDR3 runs 15 residues. CDR3 sequence: CASSKGMRDRNEQFF. CDR3 DNA sequence: TGTGCCAGCAGCAAAGGGATGAGGGACCGGAATGAGCAGTTCTTC.

This clone was seen a handful of times. The CDR3 DNA reads as TGTGCCAGCAGCTTAGGGTCAGGGGGGTCCGGAATTGATCCCCAGCATTTT. Its translation: CASSLGSGGSGIDPQHF. This sequence joins TRBV7-9 and TRBJ1-5; TRBD1 matches 7 bases. The germline gives CDR1 SEHNR, CDR2 FQNEAQ (reference sequence). The CDR3 is made up of 17 amino acids. The trim removed 1 base at V and 10 bases at J, leaving 16 bases unmatched. Filled out from reference TRBV7-9 and TRBJ1-5, the complete variable domain reads DTGVSQNPRHKITKRGQNVTFRCDPISEHNRLYWYRQTLGQGPEFLTYFQNEAQLEKSRLLSDRFSAERPKGSFSTLEIQRTEQGDSAMYLCASSLGSGGSGIDPQHFGDGTRLSIL.

This clone was found a few times. One end of the junction does not line up with germline, which may come from a read error. V and J are TRBV9 and TRBJ1-1; no clear D. This CDR3 has 8 residues. The V gene's germline CDR1 is SGDLS and CDR2 YYNGEE. CDR3 in DNA: TGTGCCAGCAGCCCCAATCTCTTT. Its protein is CASSPNLF.

This clone was observed a few times. The chain carries TRBV29-1 and TRBJ1-2; a weak D match, TRBD1 (5 bases). The CDR3 loop spans 16 amino acids. Germline CDR1 and CDR2: SQVTM and ANQGSEA. Trimming stripped 6 bases from V and 2 bases from J, with 22 bases between. This CDR3 is CSVDARRQGPNYGYTF. The DNA for the CDR3 is TGCAGCGTCGATGCTCGTAGGCAGGGTCCCAACTATGGCTACACCTTC.

The V and J genes are TRBV6-1 and TRBJ2-1; D remains unclear. The CDR3 is 12 amino acids. The germline V and J ends were trimmed by 3 bases and 0 bases, with 0 bases remaining between them. From germline, CDR1 is MNHNS and CDR2 SASEGT. The CDR3 loop is CASSDSYNEQFF. For the CDR3, the DNA is TGTGCCAGCAGTGACTCCTACAATGAGCAGTTCTTC.

The chain uses TRBV10-3 and TRBJ2-2; 8 nucleotides line up with TRBD2. V gave up 0 bases and J gave up 6 bases; unmatched junction bases: 9. From germline, CDR1 is ENHRY and CDR2 SYGVKD. The CDR3 has 17 amino acids. The CDR3 coding sequence is TGTGCCATCAGTGAGTCCCGCGGGGGGCCCAGCCCCGGGGAGCTGTTTTTT. Protein sequence: CAISESRGGPSPGELFF.

This chain joins TRBV7-2 and TRBJ2-1, with D perhaps assigned TRBD1 or TRBD2 (5 bases each). CDR3 length equals 16 residues. The V and J ends lost 5 bases and 0 bases respectively, with 14 bases between them. Germline V gene lookup returns CDR1 SGHTA and CDR2 FQGNSA. CDR3 nucleotide sequence: TGTGCCAGCAGCCCCCAGGGTCGGGGCTCCTACAATGAGCAGTTCTTC. Amino acid sequence: CASSPQGRGSYNEQFF.

This chain joins TRBV2 and TRBJ2-1; 10 bases map to TRBD1. From germline, CDR1 is SNHLY and CDR2 FYNNEI. Unmatched junction bases numbered 11, after V lost 9 bases and J lost 9 bases. CDR3 length equals 14 residues. The CDR3 reads CASTRDRGIGEQFF. The CDR3 nucleotides read TGTGCCAGTACTCGGGACAGGGGTATCGGTGAGCAGTTCTTC.

The gene calls are TRBV5-1 and TRBJ2-1, with D unresolved. The V gene lost 1 base and the J gene lost 7 bases, with 15 bases spanning the gap. Per the germline V gene, CDR1 is SGHRS and CDR2 is YFSETQ. This CDR3 contains 15 residues. CDR3 nucleotides: TGCGCCAGCAGCTTGTTTATAGGCCGTATGAATGAGCAGTTCTTC. It is translated as CASSLFIGRMNEQFF.

This sequence joins TRBV4-2 and TRBJ2-1; D is possibly TRBD2 (5 bases). Germline V gene data show CDR1 as LGHNA and CDR2 as YNFKEQ. Trimming stripped 2 bases from V and 0 bases from J, with 11 bases between. There are 16 residues in the CDR3. The CDR3 protein is CASSQQSGSSYNEQFF. The CDR3 DNA follows: TGTGCCAGCAGCCAACAGAGCGGAAGCTCCTACAATGAGCAGTTCTTC.

The V gene is TRBV6-1, the J gene TRBJ2-1, with 11 nucleotides matching TRBD2. The V gene end was trimmed by 4 bases and the J gene end by 8 bases; junction bases not matched to a gene: 7. The CDR3 length is 15 residues. CDR1 MNHNS and CDR2 SASEGT come from the germline V gene. CDR3: CASSVALAGGYEQFF. The CDR3 DNA reads as TGTGCCAGCAGTGTGGCCCTAGCGGGGGGATATGAGCAGTTCTTC.

This chain uses TRBV11-2 with TRBJ1-2; 10 bases are a match to TRBD1. CDR3 length: 15 residues. V dropped 4 bases and J dropped 7; count of bases not matched to a gene: 9. The germline V gene encodes CDR1 SGHAT and CDR2 FQNNGV. CDR3 sequence: CASSSLTGGVGGYTF. For the CDR3, the DNA is TGTGCCAGCAGCTCACTGACAGGGGGCGTAGGTGGCTACACCTTC.

The gene calls are TRBV28 and TRBJ1-5; 11 bases map to TRBD1. Germline V gene lookup returns CDR1 MDHEN and CDR2 SYDVKM. The CDR3 length is 15 residues. Trimming removed 7 bases from V and 4 bases from J; junction bases left unmatched: 6. Here the CDR3 DNA reads TGTGCCAGCACCCTGGGACAGGGGGTAAATCAGCCCCAGCATTTT. This sequence encodes CASTLGQGVNQPQHF.

The gene calls are TRBV5-6 and TRBJ1-2, with D hard to call. V shed 1 base and J shed 5 bases, with 6 bases lying between them. This CDR3 has 12 residues. Germline loops: CDR1 SGHDT, CDR2 YYEEEE. The CDR3 is CASSLPSYGYTF. The CDR3 DNA reads TGTGCCAGCAGCTTGCCGAGTTATGGCTACACCTTC. The full variable domain, in which reference TRBV5-6 and TRBJ1-2 provide the parts outside the CDR3, is DAGVTQSPTHLIKTRGQQVTLRCSPKSGHDTVSWYQQALGQGPQFIFQYYEEEERQRGNFPDRFSGHQFPNYSSELNVNALLLGDSALYLCASSLPSYGYTFGSGTRLTVV.

The rearrangement uses TRBV7-8 and TRBJ2-2; a possible D gene is TRBD2 (6 bases). The V end was cut by 7 bases, the J end by 1 base, with 13 bases between. The CDR3 is 15 amino acids. CDR1 SGHVS and CDR2 FQNEAQ come from the germline V gene. CDR3 sequence reads: CASTWGVQNTGELFF. CDR3 in DNA: TGTGCCAGCACCTGGGGGGTTCAGAACACCGGGGAGCTGTTTTTT.

The V and J genes are TRBV7-9 and TRBJ2-5, with a weak D call TRBD1 (6 bases). V lost 2 bases and J lost 1, with 8 bases in between. The CDR3 loop spans 14 amino acids. The V gene's germline CDR1 is SEHNR and CDR2 FQNEAQ (reference sequence). CDR3 in amino acids: CASSLLRGQETQYF. CDR3 sequence (DNA): TGTGCCAGCAGCTTACTCAGGGGCCAAGAGACCCAGTACTTC.

This chain uses TRBV4-1 with TRBJ2-7; D might be TRBD1 (5 bases). Per the germline V gene, CDR1 is MGHRA and CDR2 is YSYEKL. The CDR3 spans 15 residues. V lost 0 bases and J lost 5, with 14 bases in between. In nucleotides, the CDR3 is TGCGCCAGCAGCCAAGATTTTTTGCAGGGTAACGAGCAGTACGTC. Amino acid sequence: CASSQDFLQGNEQYV.

This chain links TRBV28 with TRBJ1-5, with 9 bases identical to TRBD1. The CDR3 is 15 residues long. Germline CDR1 reads MDHEN; CDR2 reads SYDVKM. J was trimmed by 6 bases and V by 6 bases; bases with no gene match: 9. CDR3 sequence reads: CASSPTGQGGQPQHF. CDR3 nucleotides: TGTGCCAGCAGCCCGACGGGACAGGGAGGTCAGCCCCAGCATTTT.

The V and J genes are TRBV5-8 and TRBJ2-2; D tentatively reads TRBD1 or TRBD2 (5 bases each). The CDR3 contains 16 residues. Trimming took 5 bases from V and 2 from J, leaving 16 bases between them. The germline gives CDR1 SGHTS, CDR2 YDEGEE. The CDR3 sequence: CASSRRDRLNTGELFF. DNA of the CDR3: TGTGCCAGCAGTCGCAGGGACCGCCTTAACACCGGGGAGCTGTTTTTT.

The chain joins TRBV28 to TRBJ2-3; 7 positions match TRBD1. CDR3 length equals 14 residues. The J segment lost 3 bases and the V segment lost 4 bases, leaving 4 bases of the junction unmatched. Germline CDR1 is MDHEN and CDR2 is SYDVKM. The CDR3 coding sequence is TGTGCCAGCAGTTCGGCCAGGGGGACAGATACGCAGTATTTT. It is translated as CASSSARGTDTQYF.

The J gene is TRBJ2-3, the V gene TRBV7-9; D remains unclear. CDR1 and CDR2 (germline): SEHNR, FQNEAQ (reference sequence). V lost 3 bases, J lost 6 bases, and 4 bases lay in between. The CDR3 is made up of 11 amino acids. The CDR3 DNA reads TGTGCCAGCAGCTTCACCGATACGCAGTATTTT. Translation: CASSFTDTQYF.